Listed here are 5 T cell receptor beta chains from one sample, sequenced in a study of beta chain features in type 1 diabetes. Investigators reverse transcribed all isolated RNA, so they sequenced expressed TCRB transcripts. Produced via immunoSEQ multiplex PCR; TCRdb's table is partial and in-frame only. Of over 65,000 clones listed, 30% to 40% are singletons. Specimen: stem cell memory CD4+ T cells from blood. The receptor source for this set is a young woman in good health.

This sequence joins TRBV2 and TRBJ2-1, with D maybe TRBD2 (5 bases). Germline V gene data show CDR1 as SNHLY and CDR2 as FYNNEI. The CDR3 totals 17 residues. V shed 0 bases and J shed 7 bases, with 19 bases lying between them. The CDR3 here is CASSEAAGFLNSNEQFF. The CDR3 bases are TGTGCCAGCAGTGAAGCGGCGGGCTTCCTAAACAGTAATGAGCAGTTCTTC.

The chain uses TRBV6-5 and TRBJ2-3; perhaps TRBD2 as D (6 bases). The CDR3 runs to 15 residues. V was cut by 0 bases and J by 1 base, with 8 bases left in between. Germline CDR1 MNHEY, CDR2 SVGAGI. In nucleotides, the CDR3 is TGTGCCAGCAGTTACTCGGGACTCGGCACAGATACGCAGTATTTT. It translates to CASSYSGLGTDTQYF.

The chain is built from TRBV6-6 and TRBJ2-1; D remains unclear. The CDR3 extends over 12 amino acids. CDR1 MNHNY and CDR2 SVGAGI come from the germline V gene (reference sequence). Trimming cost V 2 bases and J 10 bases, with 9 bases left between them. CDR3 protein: CASSYGGIEQFF. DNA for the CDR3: TGTGCCAGCAGTTACGGCGGCATCGAGCAGTTCTTC.

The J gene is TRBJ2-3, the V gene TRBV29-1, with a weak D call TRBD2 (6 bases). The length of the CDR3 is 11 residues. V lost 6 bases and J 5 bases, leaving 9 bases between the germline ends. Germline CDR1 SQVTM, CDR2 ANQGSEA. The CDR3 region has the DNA TGCAGCGTGGGCGGGATAGATACGCAGTATTTT. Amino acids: CSVGGIDTQYF.

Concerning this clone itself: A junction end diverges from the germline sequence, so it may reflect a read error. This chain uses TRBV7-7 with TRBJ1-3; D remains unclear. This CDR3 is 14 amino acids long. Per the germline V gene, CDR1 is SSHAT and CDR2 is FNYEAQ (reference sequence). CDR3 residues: CASSKTVAGNTIYF. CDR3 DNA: TGTGCTAGCAGCAAAACGGTGGCTGGAAACACCATATATTTT.